The clone carrying this T cell receptor beta chain showed up just a few times. In the original processing: Nucleated cell number was recorded as an estimate derived from reference gene primer amplification. Assay: immunoSEQ multiplex PCR; the TCRdb copy retains only in-frame clones and omits some. V, J and clone size reflect that table, while D and trimming were determined from the DNA. The sample has about 140,000 clones, 70% to 85% seen once. These data originate in a study of blood T cell repertoires in COVID-19. Across the study: Acute and convalescent COVID-19 specimens originated in the United States, Italy and Spain.

The CDR3 length is 13 residues. V lost 0 bases and J 8 bases, leaving 7 bases between the germline ends. Germline values: CDR1 SGHDN, CDR2 FVKESK. This sequence joins TRBV14 and TRBJ2-2; D unclear. This TCR was sampled from a man between 60 and 75 years old who had recovered from COVID-19. The sample taken for sequencing was peripheral blood. CDR3 residues: CASSQDRLGELFF. Here the CDR3 DNA reads TGTGCCAGCAGCCAAGATCGTTTAGGGGAGCTGTTTTTT.